The rows below give T cell receptor beta chains drawn from one sample of a study of identical twins. TCRdb independently ran MiXCR on the 5' RACE reads; one entry per CDR3 protein. The table includes a few hundred thousand distinct CDR3 sequences, roughly an eighth detected once. The sample also formed part of further work on yellow fever vaccine responses in identical twins.

Sequencing was performed on CD4+ T cells sorted from blood. These receptor sequences come from a woman between 18 and 29 years old in good health. Each CDR3 is given with its conserved first and last residue. Each record gives: CDR3 DNA, CDR3 protein, J gene, D gene, V gene, clone size. D genes are given only for firm matches. Clone size is stated in some rows and not others, as once, few, many or a class when expanded.

CDR3 DNA: TGCGCCAGCAGCCAAAGATTCCCAGTGTACCAAGAGACCCAGTACTTC
CDR3 protein: CASSQRFPVYQETQYF
J gene: TRBJ2-5
D gene: .
V gene: TRBV4-3
clone size: .

CDR3 DNA: TGTGCCAGATCCGGGACTAGCGGCTACGAGCAGTACTTC
CDR3 protein: CARSGTSGYEQYF
J gene: TRBJ2-7
D gene: TRBD2
V gene: TRBV25-1
clone size: many

CDR3 DNA: TGTGCCAGCAGTTGGACCCACGGGAGGCAAGAGACCCAGTACTTC
CDR3 protein: CASSWTHGRQETQYF
J gene: TRBJ2-5
D gene: TRBD2
V gene: TRBV5-6
clone size: .

CDR3 DNA: TGCAGTGCTCCCGGGAGAGGCCAAGAGACCCAGTACTTC
CDR3 protein: CSAPGRGQETQYF
J gene: TRBJ2-5
D gene: .
V gene: TRBV20-1
clone size: .

CDR3 DNA: TGTGCCAGCAGCTTAGAAAAGGGCAGGCGGGGTGAGCAGTTCTTC
CDR3 protein: CASSLEKGRRGEQFF
J gene: TRBJ2-1
D gene: .
V gene: TRBV7-8
clone size: .

CDR3 DNA: TGTGCCAGCAGCTTAGTAGGCAGGGATCTAGCCAGGGAGCTGTTTTTT
CDR3 protein: CASSLVGRDLARELFF
J gene: TRBJ2-2
D gene: .
V gene: TRBV7-2
clone size: .

CDR3 DNA: TGTGCCAGCTCACTCAACGGAGCGGGCAACTACAATGAGCAGTTCTTC
CDR3 protein: CASSLNGAGNYNEQFF
J gene: TRBJ2-1
D gene: .
V gene: TRBV18
clone size: .

CDR3 DNA: TGTGCCAGCAGCCAAGGGGACAGGGGGCGAGGCTACACCTTC
CDR3 protein: CASSQGDRGRGYTF
J gene: TRBJ1-2
D gene: TRBD1
V gene: TRBV3-1
clone size: many

CDR3 DNA: TGTGCCAGCAGCCGGGAGGGCCGAGGAGAGACCCAGTACTTC
CDR3 protein: CASSREGRGETQYF
J gene: TRBJ2-5
D gene: TRBD2
V gene: TRBV6-2/TRBV6-3
clone size: many

CDR3 DNA: TGTGCCAGCAGACTGGAGCTCTCTGGGGCCAACGTCCTGACTTTC
CDR3 protein: CASRLELSGANVLTF
J gene: TRBJ2-6
D gene: .
V gene: TRBV28
clone size: few

CDR3 DNA: TGTGCCAGCAGCTACACGATATACGGGATCACAGATACGCAGTATTTT
CDR3 protein: CASSYTIYGITDTQYF
J gene: TRBJ2-3
D gene: .
V gene: TRBV5-6
clone size: .

CDR3 DNA: TGTGCCAGCAGGGGATACTCGGCTGGCTACACCTTC
CDR3 protein: CASRGYSAGYTF
J gene: TRBJ1-2
D gene: .
V gene: TRBV27
clone size: .

CDR3 DNA: TGTGCCAGCAGCTTAGAGACTCCAGATACGCAGTATTTT
CDR3 protein: CASSLETPDTQYF
J gene: TRBJ2-3
D gene: .
V gene: TRBV11-2
clone size: few

CDR3 DNA: TGTGCCAGCAGCTTCACAGGGGTTGCTGAAGCTTTCTTT
CDR3 protein: CASSFTGVAEAFF
J gene: TRBJ1-1
D gene: TRBD1
V gene: TRBV7-2
clone size: few

CDR3 DNA: TGCAGTGCTCCCACTGACGGAAATAATGAAAAACTGTTTTTT
CDR3 protein: CSAPTDGNNEKLFF
J gene: TRBJ1-4
D gene: .
V gene: TRBV20-1
clone size: .

CDR3 DNA: TGCAGCGTGAACGGACTAGCGGGAGGATCCTACGAGCAGTACTTC
CDR3 protein: CSVNGLAGGSYEQYF
J gene: TRBJ2-7
D gene: TRBD2
V gene: TRBV29-1
clone size: .

CDR3 DNA: TGCGCCAGCAGCCAACCTCGTATGGGACTAGAGAACACCGGGGAGCTGTTTTTT
CDR3 protein: CASSQPRMGLENTGELFF
J gene: TRBJ2-2
D gene: TRBD2
V gene: TRBV4-3
clone size: .

CDR3 DNA: TGTGCCAGCAGCGTAGATAGTAGCGGGGGAGGCCACGAGCAGTACTTC
CDR3 protein: CASSVDSSGGGHEQYF
J gene: TRBJ2-7
D gene: TRBD2
V gene: TRBV9
clone size: many

CDR3 DNA: TGTGCCAGCCGATTCTCACGCGTGGGGTTGAACTACAATGAGCAGTTCTTC
CDR3 protein: CASRFSRVGLNYNEQFF
J gene: TRBJ2-1
D gene: .
V gene: TRBV11-2
clone size: .

CDR3 DNA: TGTGCCAGCGGGCGGGGGACCTCCTACAATGAGCAGTTCTTC
CDR3 protein: CASGRGTSYNEQFF
J gene: TRBJ2-1
D gene: TRBD2
V gene: TRBV7-2
clone size: few

CDR3 DNA: TGTGCCAGCAGTTCTTGGAGCGGACCCTACGACGATGAGCAGTTCTTC
CDR3 protein: CASSSWSGPYDDEQFF
J gene: TRBJ2-1
D gene: .
V gene: TRBV6-5
clone size: few

CDR3 DNA: TGCGCCAGCAGCCCGGGACAGGGTTCGCACGAGCAGTACTTC
CDR3 protein: CASSPGQGSHEQYF
J gene: TRBJ2-7
D gene: TRBD1
V gene: TRBV5-1
clone size: few

CDR3 DNA: TGTGCCAGCAGTTTTATAGCGGACTCCAGTAAGACCCAGTACTTC
CDR3 protein: CASSFIADSSKTQYF
J gene: TRBJ2-5
D gene: .
V gene: TRBV28
clone size: few

CDR3 DNA: TGTGCCAGCAGCTTAGGGGGACTAGCGGGAGTACTGCTCGAGCAGTACTTC
CDR3 protein: CASSLGGLAGVLLEQYF
J gene: TRBJ2-7
D gene: TRBD2
V gene: TRBV7-9
clone size: few

CDR3 DNA: TGTGCCAGCAGGAATCCGAGCCAAGAGACCCAGTACTTC
CDR3 protein: CASRNPSQETQYF
J gene: TRBJ2-5
D gene: .
V gene: TRBV5-5
clone size: few

CDR3 DNA: TGTGCCAGCAGCTTAGTAGGTAGCGGGAGGCCTACGGACAATGAGCAGTTCTTC
CDR3 protein: CASSLVGSGRPTDNEQFF
J gene: TRBJ2-1
D gene: TRBD2
V gene: TRBV11-2
clone size: .

CDR3 DNA: TGTGCCAGCAGCCCCGGGACTAGTTTCGGTCTGCACACCGGGGAGCTGTTTTTT
CDR3 protein: CASSPGTSFGLHTGELFF
J gene: TRBJ2-2
D gene: TRBD2
V gene: TRBV28
clone size: .

CDR3 DNA: TGTGCCAGCAGCTTAGGCACAGGGACCAAAGAGACCCAGTACTTC
CDR3 protein: CASSLGTGTKETQYF
J gene: TRBJ2-5
D gene: .
V gene: TRBV7-2
clone size: many

CDR3 DNA: TGTGCCAGCAGACTTTACGGGTCTGCGGACACCCTCTACAATGAGCAGTTCTTC
CDR3 protein: CASRLYGSADTLYNEQFF
J gene: TRBJ2-1
D gene: .
V gene: TRBV6-1
clone size: .

CDR3 DNA: TGTGCCAGCAGCTTAGAAGGGTGGCAAGGGGACATTCAGTACTTC
CDR3 protein: CASSLEGWQGDIQYF
J gene: TRBJ2-4
D gene: .
V gene: TRBV7-9
clone size: .

CDR3 DNA: TGTGCCAGCAGCTTAGCGGTGCCCCCCAAACCGTTCTTC
CDR3 protein: CASSLAVPPKPFF
J gene: TRBJ2-1
D gene: .
V gene: TRBV7-2
clone size: few

CDR3 DNA: TGCGCCAGCAGTCTTGGTCGACAGGGGGGTACAGATACGCAGTATTTT
CDR3 protein: CASSLGRQGGTDTQYF
J gene: TRBJ2-3
D gene: TRBD1
V gene: TRBV5-1
clone size: few

CDR3 DNA: TGTGCCAGTAGTATAGCCGGGACTAGCGGCACAGATACGCAGTATTTT
CDR3 protein: CASSIAGTSGTDTQYF
J gene: TRBJ2-3
D gene: TRBD2
V gene: TRBV19
clone size: .

CDR3 DNA: TGTGCCAGCAGTATCCAAAGACCCGGGGGCCCCGGGGAGCTGTTTTTT
CDR3 protein: CASSIQRPGGPGELFF
J gene: TRBJ2-2
D gene: .
V gene: TRBV12-3/TRBV12-4
clone size: many

CDR3 DNA: TGTGCCAGCAGTTCCGGGTTAAGGGGTAACTATGGCTACACCTTC
CDR3 protein: CASSSGLRGNYGYTF
J gene: TRBJ1-2
D gene: .
V gene: TRBV6-5
clone size: few

CDR3 DNA: TGTGCCAGCAGCAACCGGGACAGGGGGGAGACCCAGTACTTC
CDR3 protein: CASSNRDRGETQYF
J gene: TRBJ2-5
D gene: TRBD1
V gene: TRBV3-1
clone size: few

CDR3 DNA: TGCGCCAGCAGCTTGGTTGGTAGCGGGAGCGTCTCCTACAATGAGCAGTTCTTC
CDR3 protein: CASSLVGSGSVSYNEQFF
J gene: TRBJ2-1
D gene: TRBD2
V gene: TRBV5-1
clone size: few

CDR3 DNA: TGTGCCAGCAGACCGGGACAAACGGACACAGATACGCAGTATTTT
CDR3 protein: CASRPGQTDTDTQYF
J gene: TRBJ2-3
D gene: .
V gene: TRBV11-2
clone size: .

CDR3 DNA: TGCAGTGCTAGAGTTTCCAGGGACTCCTATAATTCACCCCTCCACTTT
CDR3 protein: CSARVSRDSYNSPLHF
J gene: TRBJ1-6
D gene: .
V gene: TRBV20-1
clone size: .

CDR3 DNA: TGCAGTGCTACGGAGGGGGTAGCGGGAGGCGCGTACGAGCAGTACTTC
CDR3 protein: CSATEGVAGGAYEQYF
J gene: TRBJ2-7
D gene: TRBD2
V gene: TRBV20-1
clone size: few

CDR3 DNA: TGTGCCAGCAGCCCCGGGGCCGAGGGAGGCTACACCTTC
CDR3 protein: CASSPGAEGGYTF
J gene: TRBJ1-2
D gene: .
V gene: TRBV4-2
clone size: many

CDR3 DNA: TGCGCCAGCGGAGGGGGTTCCTCTGGAAACACCATATATTTT
CDR3 protein: CASGGGSSGNTIYF
J gene: TRBJ1-3
D gene: .
V gene: TRBV5-1
clone size: .

CDR3 DNA: TGCGCCAGCAGCCAAGGGTCGAATCCTAGAAATGAGCAGTTCTTC
CDR3 protein: CASSQGSNPRNEQFF
J gene: TRBJ2-1
D gene: .
V gene: TRBV4-1
clone size: many

CDR3 DNA: TGCAGTGCTCGCGGGAGGATCTACGAGCAGTACTTC
CDR3 protein: CSARGRIYEQYF
J gene: TRBJ2-7
D gene: TRBD2
V gene: TRBV20-1
clone size: few

CDR3 DNA: TGTGCCTGGAAAGACCTAGCGGGTTCTCGTAGGACCGGGGAGCTGTTTTTT
CDR3 protein: CAWKDLAGSRRTGELFF
J gene: TRBJ2-2
D gene: TRBD2
V gene: TRBV30
clone size: .